This T cell receptor (beta chain) was recovered during a study of blood T cells in healthy people across ages. Study-wide results and limits: A roughly linear age-dependent decrease characterized TCR beta diversity per million T cells.

CDR3 size: 11 residues. CDR1 is MDHEN, CDR2 SYDVKM, per germline. Trimming cost V 6 bases and J 4 bases, with 7 bases left between them. PCR was performed a second time for roughly 7 to 12 cycles using a sample-barcoded 5' primer and a J-beta primer mix. TCRdb analysed the 5' RACE reads with MiXCR anew, one entry per CDR3 protein. The sample holds about 1.4 million distinct CDR3 sequences, approximately 60% seen once. Samples each yielded at least 6 micrograms of total RNA. This clonotype turned up a few times. Its antigen is not identified. The V call is TRBV28, the J call TRBJ2-7; D gene ambiguous. Sequenced input: blood. The receptor comes from a man younger than 35 in good health. CDR3 in amino acids: CASRHHYEQYF. CDR3 coding DNA: TGTGCCAGCAGACATCATTACGAGCAGTACTTC.